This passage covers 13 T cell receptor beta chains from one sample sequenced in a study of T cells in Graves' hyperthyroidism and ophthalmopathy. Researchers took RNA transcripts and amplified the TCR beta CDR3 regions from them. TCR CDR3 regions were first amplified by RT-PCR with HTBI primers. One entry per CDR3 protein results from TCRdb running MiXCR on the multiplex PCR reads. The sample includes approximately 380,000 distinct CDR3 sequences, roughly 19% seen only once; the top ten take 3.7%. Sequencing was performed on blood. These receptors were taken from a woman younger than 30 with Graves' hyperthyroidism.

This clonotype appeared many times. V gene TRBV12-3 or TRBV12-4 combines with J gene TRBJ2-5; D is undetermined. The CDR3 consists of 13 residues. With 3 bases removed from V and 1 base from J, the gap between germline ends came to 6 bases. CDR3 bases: TGTGCCAGCAGTTTGTCAGGCCAAGAGACCCAGTACTTC. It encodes CASSLSGQETQYF.

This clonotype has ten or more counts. DNA of the CDR3: TGCGCCAGCAGCTTGGCCGGTAGCGGGAGATTCTCCTACGAGCAGTACTTC. Translating it yields CASSLAGSGRFSYEQYF. This chain connects TRBV5-1 to TRBJ2-7; 9 bases align to TRBD2. Germline V lookup: CDR1 SGHRS, CDR2 YFSETQ. V lost 0 bases and J lost 0; bases outside the gene matches: 7. There are 17 residues in the CDR3.

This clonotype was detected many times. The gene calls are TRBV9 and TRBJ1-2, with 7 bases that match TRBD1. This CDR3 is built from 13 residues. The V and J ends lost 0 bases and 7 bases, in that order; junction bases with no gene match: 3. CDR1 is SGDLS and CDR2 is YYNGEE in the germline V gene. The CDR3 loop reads CASSVVGTAGYTF. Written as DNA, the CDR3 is TGTGCCAGCAGCGTAGTAGGGACAGCTGGCTACACCTTC.

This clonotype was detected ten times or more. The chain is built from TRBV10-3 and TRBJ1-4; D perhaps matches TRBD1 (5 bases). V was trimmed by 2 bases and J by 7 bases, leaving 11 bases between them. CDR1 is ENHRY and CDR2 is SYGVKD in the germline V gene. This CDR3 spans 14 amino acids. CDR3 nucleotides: TGTGCCATCAGTGAGGAGCAGGGCAGTGAAAAACTGTTTTTT. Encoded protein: CAISEEQGSEKLFF.

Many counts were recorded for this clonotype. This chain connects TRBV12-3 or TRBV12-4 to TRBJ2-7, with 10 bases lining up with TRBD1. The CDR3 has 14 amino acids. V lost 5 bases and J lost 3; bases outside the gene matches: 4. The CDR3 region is CASSPRDRGYEQYF. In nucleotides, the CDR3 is TGTGCCAGCAGTCCGCGGGACAGGGGCTACGAGCAGTACTTC.

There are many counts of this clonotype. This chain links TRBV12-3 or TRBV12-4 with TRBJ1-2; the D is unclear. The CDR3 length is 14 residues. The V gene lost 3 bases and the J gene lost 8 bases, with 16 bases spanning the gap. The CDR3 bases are TGTGCCAGCAGTTTGGCTAGGCCAATCCAGGGCTACACCTTC. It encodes CASSLARPIQGYTF.

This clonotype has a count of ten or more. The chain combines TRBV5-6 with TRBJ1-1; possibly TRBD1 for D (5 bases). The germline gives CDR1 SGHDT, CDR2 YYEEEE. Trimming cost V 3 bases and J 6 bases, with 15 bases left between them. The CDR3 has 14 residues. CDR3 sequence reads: CASSSRVTEAEAFF. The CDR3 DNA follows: TGTGCCAGCAGCTCCAGGGTAACGGAGGCTGAAGCTTTCTTT.

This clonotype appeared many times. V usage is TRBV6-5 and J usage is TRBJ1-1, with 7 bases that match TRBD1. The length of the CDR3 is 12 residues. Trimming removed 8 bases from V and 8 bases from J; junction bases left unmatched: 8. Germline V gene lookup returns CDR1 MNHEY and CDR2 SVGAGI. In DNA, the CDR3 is TGTGCCAGCGCCGTGGGACAGTCAGAAGCTTTCTTT. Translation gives CASAVGQSEAFF.

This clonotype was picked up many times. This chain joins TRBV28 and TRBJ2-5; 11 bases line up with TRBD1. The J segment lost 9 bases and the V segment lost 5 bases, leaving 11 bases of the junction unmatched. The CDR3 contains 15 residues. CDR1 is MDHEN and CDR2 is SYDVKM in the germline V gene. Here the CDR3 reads CASSPHTGTGGAQYF. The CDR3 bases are TGTGCCAGCAGTCCTCATACCGGGACAGGGGGTGCCCAGTACTTC.

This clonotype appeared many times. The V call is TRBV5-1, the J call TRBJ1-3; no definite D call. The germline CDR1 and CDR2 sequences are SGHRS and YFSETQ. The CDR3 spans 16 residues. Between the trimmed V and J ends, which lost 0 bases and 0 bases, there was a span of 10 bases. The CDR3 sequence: CASSLAGRSSGNTIYF. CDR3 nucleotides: TGCGCCAGCAGCTTGGCGGGCAGAAGCTCTGGAAACACCATATATTTT.

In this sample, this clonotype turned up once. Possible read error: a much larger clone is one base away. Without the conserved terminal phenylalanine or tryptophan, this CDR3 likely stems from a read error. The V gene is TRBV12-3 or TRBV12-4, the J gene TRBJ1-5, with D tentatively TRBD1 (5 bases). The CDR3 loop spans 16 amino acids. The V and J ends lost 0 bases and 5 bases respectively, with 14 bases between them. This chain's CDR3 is CASSLALWTLDQPQHV. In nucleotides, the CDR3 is TGTGCCAGCAGTTTAGCGCTTTGGACACTCGATCAGCCCCAGCATGTT.

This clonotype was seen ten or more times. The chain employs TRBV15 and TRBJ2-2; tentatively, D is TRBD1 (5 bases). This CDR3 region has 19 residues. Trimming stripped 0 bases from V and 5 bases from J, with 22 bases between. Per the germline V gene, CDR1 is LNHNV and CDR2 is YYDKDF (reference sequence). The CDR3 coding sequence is TGTGCCACCAGCAGAGATTACGGACCCGGACAAAAAGGGACCGGGGAGCTGTTTTTT. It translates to CATSRDYGPGQKGTGELFF. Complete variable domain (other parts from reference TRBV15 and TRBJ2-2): DAMVIQNPRYQVTQFGKPVTLSCSQTLNHNVMYWYQQKSSQAPKLLFHYYDKDFNNEADTPDNFQSRRPNTSFCFLDIRSPGLGDTAMYLCATSRDYGPGQKGTGELFFGEGSRLTVL.

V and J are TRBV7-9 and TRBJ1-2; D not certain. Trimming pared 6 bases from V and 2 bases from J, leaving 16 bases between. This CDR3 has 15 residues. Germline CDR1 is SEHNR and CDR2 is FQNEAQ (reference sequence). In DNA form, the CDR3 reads TGTGCCAGCAGTCTAGGTACGGCCAGAAACTATGGCTACACCTTC. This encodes CASSLGTARNYGYTF. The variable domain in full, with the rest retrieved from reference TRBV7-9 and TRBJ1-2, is DTGVSQNPRHKITKRGQNVTFRCDPISEHNRLYWYRQTLGQGPEFLTYFQNEAQLEKSRLLSDRFSAERPKGSFSTLEIQRTEQGDSAMYLCASSLGTARNYGYTFGSGTRLTVV.